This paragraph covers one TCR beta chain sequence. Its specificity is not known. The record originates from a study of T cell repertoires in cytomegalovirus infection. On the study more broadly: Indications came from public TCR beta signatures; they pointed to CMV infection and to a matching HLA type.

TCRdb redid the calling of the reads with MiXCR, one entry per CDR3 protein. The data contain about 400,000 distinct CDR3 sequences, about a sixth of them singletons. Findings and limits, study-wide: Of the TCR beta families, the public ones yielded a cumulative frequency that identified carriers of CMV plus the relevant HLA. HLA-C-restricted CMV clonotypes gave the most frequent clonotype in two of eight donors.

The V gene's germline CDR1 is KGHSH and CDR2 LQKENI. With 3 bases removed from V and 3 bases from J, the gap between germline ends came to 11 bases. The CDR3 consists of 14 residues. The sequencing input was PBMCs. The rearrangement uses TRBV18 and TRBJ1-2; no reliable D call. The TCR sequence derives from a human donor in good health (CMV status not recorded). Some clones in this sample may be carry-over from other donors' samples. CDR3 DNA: TGTGCCAGCTCACCCCAGGTGGGTGACTATGGCTACACCTTC. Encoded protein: CASSPQVGDYGYTF.